This T cell receptor (beta chain) was captured by sequencing in a study of cytomegalovirus exposure and HLA in healthy donors. V was shortened by 8 bases and J by 2 bases, with 13 bases between the two germline ends. The CDR3 sequence is 13 residues long. Germline lookup yields CDR1 SGHTA and CDR2 FQGNSA. Data came from immunoSEQ multiplex PCR; TCRdb stores just in-frame clones and leaves some out. This repertoire shows 120,000 to 150,000 clones, 88% found once; its top ten account for over 6.5%. The chain combines TRBV7-2 with TRBJ2-7; a weak D match, TRBD2 (6 bases). The specimen sequenced was PBMCs. The TCR comes from a woman between 18 and 29 years old in good health and CMV-seropositive. CDR3 DNA: TGTGCCAGCTCCGGGAGTCATCCCTACGAGCAGTACTTC. This encodes CASSGSHPYEQYF.